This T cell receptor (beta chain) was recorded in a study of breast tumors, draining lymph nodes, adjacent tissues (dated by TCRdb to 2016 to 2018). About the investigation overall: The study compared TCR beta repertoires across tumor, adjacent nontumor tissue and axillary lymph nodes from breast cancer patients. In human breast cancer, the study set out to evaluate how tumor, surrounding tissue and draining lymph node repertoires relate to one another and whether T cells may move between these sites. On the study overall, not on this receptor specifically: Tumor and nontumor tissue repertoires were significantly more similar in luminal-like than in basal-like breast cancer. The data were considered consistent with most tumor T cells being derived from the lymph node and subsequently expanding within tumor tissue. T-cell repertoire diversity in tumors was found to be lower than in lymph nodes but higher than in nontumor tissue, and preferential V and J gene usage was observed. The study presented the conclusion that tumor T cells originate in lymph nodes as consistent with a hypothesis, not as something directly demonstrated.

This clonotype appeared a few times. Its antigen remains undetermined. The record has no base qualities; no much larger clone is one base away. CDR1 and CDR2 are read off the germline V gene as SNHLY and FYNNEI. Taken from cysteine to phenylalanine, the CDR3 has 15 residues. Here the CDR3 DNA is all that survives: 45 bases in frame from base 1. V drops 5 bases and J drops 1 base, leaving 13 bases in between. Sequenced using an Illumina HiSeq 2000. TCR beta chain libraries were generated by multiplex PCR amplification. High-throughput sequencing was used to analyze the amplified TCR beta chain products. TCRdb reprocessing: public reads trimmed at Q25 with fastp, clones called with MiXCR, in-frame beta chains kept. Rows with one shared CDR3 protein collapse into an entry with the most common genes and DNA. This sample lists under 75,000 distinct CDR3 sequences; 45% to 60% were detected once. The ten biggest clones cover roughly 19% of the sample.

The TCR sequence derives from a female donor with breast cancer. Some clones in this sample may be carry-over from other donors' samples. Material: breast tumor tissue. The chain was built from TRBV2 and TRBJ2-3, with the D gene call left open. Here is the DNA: TGTGCCAGCAGTATTGTCCGAACGGGCACAGATACGCAGTATTTT. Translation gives CASSIVRTGTDTQYF.